The present T cell receptor beta chain was sequenced within a study of T-cell memory formation after mild COVID-19. This clonotype was detected only a few times. TCRdb redid the calling of the 5' RACE reads with MiXCR, one entry per CDR3 protein. The repertoire includes fewer than 350,000 distinct CDR3 sequences, more than 15% of them detected once, and around 20% sits in the top ten. The CDR3 is made up of 12 amino acids. Trimming removed 7 bases at V and 3 bases at J, with 10 bases between. Germline V gene sequence: CDR1 MNHEY, CDR2 SVGEGT. The origin of this receptor is a man aged 18 to 35 who had mild COVID-19 (a few samples of this study predate the infection). Cell type and time point are not known. The sample comprised PBMCs or a T cell subset sorted from them (not recorded which). The chain employs TRBV6-2 or TRBV6-3 and TRBJ2-7; no clear D. The DNA of the CDR3 is TGTGCCAGCACAAGGAACGACTACGAGCAGTACTTC. This translates into CASTRNDYEQYF.